This passage covers 4 T cell receptor beta chains from one sample sequenced in a study of Ad26.COV2.S vaccination and SARS-CoV-2 variants. Some clones are missing from TCRdb's copy, which holds only in-frame ones; the method was immunoSEQ multiplex PCR. The data show approximately 340,000 clones, about 90% seen once. The input for sequencing was peripheral blood, taken after recovery from COVID-19. Receptors originate from a human donor who had recovered from COVID-19.

The chain combines TRBV6-5 with TRBJ1-5; D is unresolved. The V end lost 5 bases, the J end lost 4 bases, and 6 bases lay between the germline ends. The CDR3 runs to 12 residues. CDR1 is MNHEY and CDR2 is SVGAGI in the germline V gene. CDR3 residues: CASSTTNQPQHF. The CDR3 nucleotides read TGTGCCAGCAGTACTACAAATCAGCCCCAGCATTTT.

DNA of the CDR3: TGTGCCACCAGTGACCGCCGCACCGGGGAGCTGTTTTTT. It translates to CATSDRRTGELFF. The chain has TRBV24-1 and TRBJ2-2; D uncertain. CDR1 is KGHDR and CDR2 is SFDVKD in the germline V gene. V was shortened by 4 bases and J by 4 bases, with 6 bases between the two germline ends. The CDR3 runs to 13 residues.

V is TRBV15 and J is TRBJ1-5; 7 bases are shared with TRBD1. V shed 3 bases, J shed 7 bases, and the junction held 9 bases outside the gene matches. From germline, CDR1 is LNHNV and CDR2 YYDKDF (reference sequence). This CDR3 has 15 amino acids. The CDR3: CATSRTTGVGQPQHF. In DNA form, the CDR3 reads TGTGCCACCAGCAGGACTACAGGGGTGGGACAGCCCCAGCATTTT.

The chain employs TRBV7-9 and TRBJ2-1; the D gene is possibly TRBD2 (6 bases). The germline V gene has CDR1 SEHNR and CDR2 FQNEAQ (reference sequence). With 6 bases removed from V and 4 bases from J, the gap between germline ends came to 13 bases. The CDR3 extends over 14 amino acids. Written as DNA, the CDR3 is TGTGCCAGCAGTGTATCCGGAGGGTACAATGAGCAGTTCTTC. This gives the protein CASSVSGGYNEQFF.